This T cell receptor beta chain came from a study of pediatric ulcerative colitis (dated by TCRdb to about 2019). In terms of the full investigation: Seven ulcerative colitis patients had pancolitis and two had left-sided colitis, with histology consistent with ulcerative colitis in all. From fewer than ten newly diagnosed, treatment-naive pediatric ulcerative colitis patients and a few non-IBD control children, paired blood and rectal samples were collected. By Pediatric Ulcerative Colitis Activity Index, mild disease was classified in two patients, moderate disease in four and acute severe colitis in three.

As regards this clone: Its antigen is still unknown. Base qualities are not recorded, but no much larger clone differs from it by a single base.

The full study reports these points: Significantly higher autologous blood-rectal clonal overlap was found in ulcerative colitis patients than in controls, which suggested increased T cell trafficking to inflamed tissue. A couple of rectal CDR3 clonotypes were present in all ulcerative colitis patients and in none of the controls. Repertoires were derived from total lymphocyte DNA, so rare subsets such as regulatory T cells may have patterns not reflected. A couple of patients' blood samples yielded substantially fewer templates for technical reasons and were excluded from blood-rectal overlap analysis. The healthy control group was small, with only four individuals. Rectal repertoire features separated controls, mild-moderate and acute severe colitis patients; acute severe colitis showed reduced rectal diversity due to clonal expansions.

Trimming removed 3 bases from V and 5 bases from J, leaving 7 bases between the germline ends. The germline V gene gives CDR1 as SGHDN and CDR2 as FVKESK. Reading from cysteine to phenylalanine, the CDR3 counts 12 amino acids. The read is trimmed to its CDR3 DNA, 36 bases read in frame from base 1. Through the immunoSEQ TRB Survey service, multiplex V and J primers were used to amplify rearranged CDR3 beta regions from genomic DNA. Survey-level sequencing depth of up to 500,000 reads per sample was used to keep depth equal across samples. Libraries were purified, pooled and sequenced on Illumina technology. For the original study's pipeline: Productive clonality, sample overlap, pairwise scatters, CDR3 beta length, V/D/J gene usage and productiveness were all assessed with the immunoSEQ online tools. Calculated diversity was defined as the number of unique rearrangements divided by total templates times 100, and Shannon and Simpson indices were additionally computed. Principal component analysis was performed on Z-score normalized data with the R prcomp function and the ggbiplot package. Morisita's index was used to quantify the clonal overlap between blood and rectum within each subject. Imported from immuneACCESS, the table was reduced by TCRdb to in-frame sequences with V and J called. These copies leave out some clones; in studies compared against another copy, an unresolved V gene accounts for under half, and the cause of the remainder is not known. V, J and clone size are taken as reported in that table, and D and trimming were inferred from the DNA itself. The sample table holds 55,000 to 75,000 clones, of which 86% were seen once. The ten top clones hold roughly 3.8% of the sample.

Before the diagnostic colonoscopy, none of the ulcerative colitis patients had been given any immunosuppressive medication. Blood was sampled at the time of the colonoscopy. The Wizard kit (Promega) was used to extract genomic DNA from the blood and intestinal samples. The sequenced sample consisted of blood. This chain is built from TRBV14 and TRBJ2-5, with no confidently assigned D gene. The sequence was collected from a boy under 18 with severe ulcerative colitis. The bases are TGTGCCAGCAGCCAGGGTCGGGAGACCCAGTACTTC. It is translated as CASSQGRETQYF.